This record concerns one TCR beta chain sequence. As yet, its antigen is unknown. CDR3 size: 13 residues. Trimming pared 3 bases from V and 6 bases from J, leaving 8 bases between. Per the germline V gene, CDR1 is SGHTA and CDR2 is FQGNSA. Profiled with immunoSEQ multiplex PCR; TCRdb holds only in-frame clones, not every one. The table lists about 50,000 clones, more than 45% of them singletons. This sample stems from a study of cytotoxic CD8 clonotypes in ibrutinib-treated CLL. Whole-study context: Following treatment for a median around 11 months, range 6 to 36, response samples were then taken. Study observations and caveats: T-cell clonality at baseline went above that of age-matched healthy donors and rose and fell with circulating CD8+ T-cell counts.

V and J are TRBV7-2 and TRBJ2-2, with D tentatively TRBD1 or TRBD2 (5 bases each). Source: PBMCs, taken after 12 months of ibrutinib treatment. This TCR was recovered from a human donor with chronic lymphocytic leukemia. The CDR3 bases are TGTGCCAGCAGCTTTCGGGGCGCCGGGGAGCTGTTTTTT. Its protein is CASSFRGAGELFF.